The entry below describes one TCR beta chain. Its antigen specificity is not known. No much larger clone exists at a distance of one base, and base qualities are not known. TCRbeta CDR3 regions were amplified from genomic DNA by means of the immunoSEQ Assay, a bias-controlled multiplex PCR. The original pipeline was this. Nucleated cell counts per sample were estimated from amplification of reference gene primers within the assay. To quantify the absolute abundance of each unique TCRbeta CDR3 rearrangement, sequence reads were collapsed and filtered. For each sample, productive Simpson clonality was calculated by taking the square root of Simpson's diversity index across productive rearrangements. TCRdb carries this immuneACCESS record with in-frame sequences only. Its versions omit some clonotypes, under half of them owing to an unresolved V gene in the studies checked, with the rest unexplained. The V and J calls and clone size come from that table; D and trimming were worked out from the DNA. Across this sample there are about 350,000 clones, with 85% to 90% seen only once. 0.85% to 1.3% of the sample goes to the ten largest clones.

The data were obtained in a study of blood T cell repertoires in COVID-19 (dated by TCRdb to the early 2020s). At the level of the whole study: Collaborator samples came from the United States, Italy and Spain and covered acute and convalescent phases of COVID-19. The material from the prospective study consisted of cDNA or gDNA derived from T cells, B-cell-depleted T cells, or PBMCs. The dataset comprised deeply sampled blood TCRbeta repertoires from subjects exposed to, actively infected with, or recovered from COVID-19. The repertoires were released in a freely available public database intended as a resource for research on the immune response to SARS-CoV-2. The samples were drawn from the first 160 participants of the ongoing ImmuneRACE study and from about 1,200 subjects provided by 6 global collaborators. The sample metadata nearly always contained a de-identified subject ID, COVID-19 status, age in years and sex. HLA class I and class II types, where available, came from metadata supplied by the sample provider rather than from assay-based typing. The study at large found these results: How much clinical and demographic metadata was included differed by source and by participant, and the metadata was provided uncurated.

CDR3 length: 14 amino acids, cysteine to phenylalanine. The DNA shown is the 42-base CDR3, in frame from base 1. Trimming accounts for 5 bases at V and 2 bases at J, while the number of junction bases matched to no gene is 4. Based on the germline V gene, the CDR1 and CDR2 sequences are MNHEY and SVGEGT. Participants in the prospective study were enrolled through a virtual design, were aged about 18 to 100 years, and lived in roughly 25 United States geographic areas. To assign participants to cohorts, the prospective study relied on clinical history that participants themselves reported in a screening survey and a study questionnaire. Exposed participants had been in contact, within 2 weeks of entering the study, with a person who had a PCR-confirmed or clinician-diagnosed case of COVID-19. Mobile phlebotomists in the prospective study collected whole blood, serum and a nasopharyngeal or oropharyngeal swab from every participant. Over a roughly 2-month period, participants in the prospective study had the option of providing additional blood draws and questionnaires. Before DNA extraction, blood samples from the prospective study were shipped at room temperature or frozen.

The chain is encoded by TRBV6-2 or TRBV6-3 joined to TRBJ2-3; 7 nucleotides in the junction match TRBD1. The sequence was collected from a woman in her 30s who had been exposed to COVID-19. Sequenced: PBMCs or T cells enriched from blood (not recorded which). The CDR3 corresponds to CASSRGQPTDTQYF. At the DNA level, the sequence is TGTGCCAGCAGTAGGGGGCAACCCACAGATACGCAGTATTTT.